Listed below are T cell receptor beta chains from one sample, sequenced in a study of Ad26.COV2.S vaccination and SARS-CoV-2 variants. The method was immunoSEQ multiplex PCR; TCRdb's version includes in-frame clones alone and lacks a portion of them. The sample has approximately 300,000 clones, about 85% seen once. Specimen: peripheral blood, collected in a trial of Ad26.COV2.S vaccine versus placebo. These receptors came from a person aged 18-65 years who received the Ad26.COV2.S COVID-19 vaccine or a placebo. The conserved cysteine and the conserved F or W are not part of the CDR3 here. The order of the fields is V gene, CDR3 protein.

>TRBV10-3
AIREGNSPLH
>TRBV7-9
ASRPQSLEAF
>TRBV2
ASSDHRYTMRQF
>TRBV12-5
ASALDTGELF
>TRBV9
ASLLEAIKLKTGTPAPLH
>TRBV28
ASSLTGASYNEQF
>TRBV7-2
ASSLPFRETQY
>TRBV10-3
AISESMGGSWGNQPQH
>TRBV7-6
ASSLVINGLSEAF
>TRBV18
ASSPGLNTGELF
>TRBV2
ASNGGGFFSEQY
>TRBV3-1/TRBV3-2
ASSQNRDRGVSYNSPLH
>TRBV19
ASSIGGQGPYTEAF
>TRBV4-1
ASSQTDQNTEAF
>TRBV5-5
ASSQPREGGELF
>TRBV19
ASSIRGSSRVNEQF
>TRBV4-2
ASSQGITGGADNEQF
>TRBV28
ASSALGRGNTEAF
>TRBV18
ASSPDLQEKLF
>TRBV5-8
ASSLFRGDSLPYEQY
>TRBV7-8
ASSLVYLGQKGAGETQY
>TRBV29-1
SVTPGSRGYEQY
>TRBV27
ASSFRGQETQY
>TRBV28
ATGGQYYEQY
>TRBV28
ASSISGFSTGELF
>TRBV5-1
ASSLGVVRGTEAF
>TRBV6-5
ASITGGYEQY
>TRBV24-1
ATSARDNVYGYT
>TRBV27
ASSNPGGYGYT
>TRBV6-5
ASSYFDGREEKLF
>TRBV10-2
ATGGLSYGYT
>TRBV5-1
ASSSQGARGYT
>TRBV11-3
ASSPRTGRYNEQF
>TRBV5-4
ASGPAGGLETQY
>TRBV12-3/TRBV12-4
ASSWGRQPQH
>TRBV29-1
SVAPDSRNQPQH
>TRBV27
ASSREGEAF
>TRBV10-3
AISVEQRNTEAF
>TRBV10-3
AISRTSGGANTGELF
>TRBV19
ARGQGPNEKLF
>TRBV5-1
ASSLALGQGTEAF
>TRBV19
ASSRMDLNYGYT
>TRBV11-3
ASSPGTGAILNTDTQY